This passage covers 31 T cell receptor beta chains from one sample sequenced in a study of OX40 agonist ivuxolimab in advanced cancers. Sequencing used immunoSEQ multiplex PCR; TCRdb keeps in-frame clones, though not all of them. The sample includes 84,000 or so clones, approximately 93% of them seen just once. The sample was CD4+ or CD8+ T cells sorted from blood, taken in a trial of the OX40 agonist ivuxolimab. The receptors were gathered from an adult with an advanced solid tumor such as melanoma, head and neck, liver or kidney cancer.

V is TRBV5-6 and J is TRBJ2-7; D not certain. Germline CDR1 is SGHDT and CDR2 is YYEEEE. This CDR3 is built from 13 residues. The ends were cut back, 0 bases at V and 6 bases at J, with 10 bases in the middle. Here the CDR3 DNA reads TGTGCCAGCAGCTTGGTGGCTGGGCTCGAGCAGTACTTC. Protein product: CASSLVAGLEQYF.

The rearrangement joins TRBV11-3 to TRBJ2-7; D is unclear. V lost 7 bases, J lost 6 bases, and 10 bases lay in between. The CDR3 consists of 11 residues. Germline V gene lookup returns CDR1 SGHNT and CDR2 YENEEA. CDR3 in amino acids: CASIPDGEQYF. The CDR3 coding sequence is TGTGCCAGCATCCCGGACGGCGAGCAGTACTTC.

Only a few counts were recorded for this clone. The chain is built from TRBV19 and TRBJ1-2; no firm D call. Germline-derived CDR1 and CDR2 are LNHDA and SQIVND (reference sequence). The CDR3 totals 14 residues. The V end was cut by 5 bases, the J end by 3 bases, with 13 bases between. This chain's CDR3 is CASSGRRRDYGYTF. CDR3 bases: TGTGCCAGTAGTGGGAGACGGAGGGACTATGGCTACACCTTC.

The V call is TRBV9, the J call TRBJ2-3; D ambiguous. Germline lookup yields CDR1 SGDLS and CDR2 YYNGEE. The CDR3 runs 12 residues. Trimming took off 4 bases at V and 2 bases at J, with 5 bases between the two ends. The CDR3 here is CASSSYTDTQYF. In DNA, the CDR3 is TGTGCCAGCAGCTCTTACACAGATACGCAGTATTTT.

This sequence joins TRBV29-1 and TRBJ2-1; perhaps TRBD1 as D (6 bases). Between the trimmed V and J ends, which lost 5 bases and 9 bases, there was a span of 11 bases. The CDR3 has 11 residues. Germline V lookup: CDR1 SQVTM, CDR2 ANQGSEA. CDR3 in amino acids: CSVIGQREQFF. CDR3 nucleotide sequence: TGCAGCGTTATAGGACAGCGTGAGCAGTTCTTC.

V usage is TRBV7-9 and J usage is TRBJ2-2, with no clear D. Germline V gives CDR1 SEHNR, CDR2 FQNEAQ (reference sequence). This CDR3 is 10 amino acids long. The germline V and J ends were trimmed by 5 bases and 7 bases, with 2 bases remaining between them. CDR3: CASSRGELFF. CDR3 sequence (DNA): TGTGCCAGCAGCCGCGGGGAGCTGTTTTTT.

The chain is built from TRBV30 and TRBJ2-7; possible D gene TRBD2, 7 bases. CDR1 and CDR2 from the germline V gene are GTSNPN and SVGIG (reference sequence). CDR3 size: 14 residues. The V end lost 0 bases, the J end lost 6 bases, and 15 bases lay between the germline ends. The CDR3 reads CAWSVLGGGREQYF. CDR3 DNA sequence: TGTGCCTGGAGTGTACTGGGGGGGGGCCGCGAGCAGTACTTC.

This clone has a single count. The CDR3: CASDDDYLQYF. The DNA for the CDR3 is TGTGCCAGCGATGATGACTACCTACAGTACTTC. This sequence joins TRBV7-9 and TRBJ2-4, with TRBD2 as a possible D gene (5 bases). V dropped 8 bases and J dropped 13 bases, with 15 bases sitting between them. Germline-derived CDR1 and CDR2 are SEHNR and FQNEAQ (reference sequence). This CDR3 is built from 11 residues.

This chain joins TRBV6-5 and TRBJ2-2; weak D call: TRBD2 (6 bases). The V gene lost 2 bases and the J gene lost 8 bases, with 12 bases spanning the gap. Germline V gene data show CDR1 as MNHEY and CDR2 as SVGAGI. The CDR3 runs 14 residues. Here the CDR3 DNA reads TGTGCCAGCAGTTACCCAGCGGGTTCTGGGGAGCTGTTTTTT. The encoded protein is CASSYPAGSGELFF.

The chain combines TRBV4-3 with TRBJ2-3, with 10 bases identical to TRBD2. The CDR3 is made up of 19 amino acids. V shed 0 bases and J 5 bases; nucleotides not matched to a gene: 14. The germline V gene encodes CDR1 LGHNA and CDR2 YSLEER. DNA of the CDR3: TGCGCCAGCAGCCAAGAGAGGTGGGCTAGCGGGAGAGATGTAGATACGCAGTATTTT. This translates into CASSQERWASGRDVDTQYF.

This chain links TRBV4-1 with TRBJ2-5; the match to TRBD1 covers 10 bases. The DNA end is more similar to TRBJ2-7, so the J call may be wrong. This CDR3 is built from 15 residues. The V gene's germline CDR1 is MGHRA and CDR2 YSYEKL. CDR3 DNA sequence: TGCGCCAGCAGCCAACTGGCCGGGACAGGGGACGAGCAGTACTTC. This encodes CASSQLAGTGDEQYF.

The chain couples TRBV10-3 to TRBJ1-1; D gene unclear. This CDR3 comprises 13 residues. The germline V and J ends were trimmed by 10 bases and 0 bases, with 12 bases remaining between them. The V gene's germline CDR1 is ENHRY and CDR2 SYGVKD. CDR3 region: CATTPVMNTEAFF. CDR3 coding DNA: TGTGCCACCACCCCGGTGATGAACACTGAAGCTTTCTTT.

The chain combines TRBV28 with TRBJ1-5; no firm D call. The CDR3 is 14 residues long. Per germline, CDR1 MDHEN and CDR2 SYDVKM. The germline V and J ends were trimmed by 3 bases and 6 bases, with 12 bases remaining between them. The CDR3 DNA sequence: TGTGCCAGCAGTTTGGCGGGTTCGGGTCAGCCCCAGCATTTT. Its translation is CASSLAGSGQPQHF.

This chain uses TRBV19 with TRBJ2-3; 9 nucleotides match TRBD1. After removal of 0 bases from V and 4 bases from J, the junction contained 11 bases not matched to a gene. Per germline, CDR1 LNHDA and CDR2 SQIVND (reference sequence). The CDR3 is 18 amino acids. The CDR3 coding sequence is TGTGCCAGTAGTATAGATCTCGGATTACAGGGGGCCCCAGATACGCAGTATTTT. It yields the protein CASSIDLGLQGAPDTQYF.

The genes are TRBV27 and TRBJ2-1; D possibly corresponds to TRBD2 (7 bases). This CDR3 region has 14 residues. Germline CDR1 MNHEY, CDR2 SMNVEV (reference sequence). V lost 7 bases and J lost 7, with 17 bases in between. CDR3: CASTLGGVWNEQFF. In DNA form, the CDR3 reads TGTGCCAGCACCCTAGGGGGGGTCTGGAATGAGCAGTTCTTC.

The chain is built from TRBV9 and TRBJ2-4, with TRBD2 identical over 7 bases. V was clipped by 0 bases and J by 8 bases; unmatched bases: 11. The CDR3 is 16 residues long. Germline V gives CDR1 SGDLS, CDR2 YYNGEE. The CDR3 protein is CASSVGGSRPSDIQYF. Here the CDR3 DNA reads TGTGCCAGCAGCGTAGGCGGGAGCCGCCCTTCCGACATTCAGTACTTC.

V gene TRBV9 combines with J gene TRBJ2-1, with 8 bases that match TRBD1. CDR1 and CDR2 from the germline V gene are SGDLS and YYNGEE. Germline trimming cut 2 bases from V and 2 bases from J; bases unmatched to any gene: 3. The CDR3 consists of 15 residues. CDR3 nucleotides: TGTGCCAGCAGCGTCGGACAGGGCCCCTACAATGAGCAGTTCTTC. This translates into CASSVGQGPYNEQFF. Filled out from reference TRBV9 and TRBJ2-1, the complete variable domain reads DSGVTQTPKHLITATGQRVTLRCSPRSGDLSVYWYQQSLDQGLQFLIQYYNGEERAKGNILERFSAQQFPDLHSELNLSSLELGDSALYFCASSVGQGPYNEQFFGPGTRLTVL.

The chain joins TRBV27 to TRBJ2-1; the match to TRBD2 covers 15 bases. The CDR3 has 15 residues. V lost 7 bases, J lost 7 bases, and 5 bases stayed unmatched. CDR1 and CDR2 (germline): MNHEY, SMNVEV (reference sequence). CDR3 coding DNA: TGTGCCAGCACCACCGGGACTAGCGGGAGGAATGAGCAGTTCTTC. Its translation: CASTTGTSGRNEQFF.

Here the CDR3 reads CASSFVGGHYGYTF. As DNA, the CDR3 is TGTGCCAGCAGCTTTGTCGGGGGGCACTATGGCTACACCTTC. The chain carries TRBV7-9 and TRBJ1-2, with D possibly being TRBD1 (6 bases). The CDR3 spans 14 residues. Trimming took off 3 bases at V and 3 bases at J, with 11 bases between the two ends. From germline, CDR1 is SEHNR and CDR2 FQNEAQ (reference sequence).

As DNA, the CDR3 is TGTGCCAGCTCACCAGAGGACTTTCAAGAGACCCAGTACTTC. This gives the protein CASSPEDFQETQYF. The rearrangement links TRBV18 to TRBJ2-5, with a possible D match to TRBD2 (5 bases). CDR3 length: 14 amino acids. The germline V gene has CDR1 KGHSH and CDR2 LQKENI. V lost 2 bases, J lost 2 bases, and 9 bases lay in between. Full variable domain (rest looked up from reference TRBV18 and TRBJ2-5): NAGVMQNPRHLVRRRGQEARLRCSPMKGHSHVYWYRQLPEEGLKFMVYLQKENIIDESGMPKERFSAEFPKEGPSILRIQQVVRGDSAAYFCASSPEDFQETQYFGPGTRLLVL.

The V and J genes are TRBV7-8 and TRBJ2-5; D possibly corresponds to TRBD2 (6 bases). V was clipped by 2 bases and J by 5 bases, with 18 bases between them. In germline, CDR1 is SGHVS, CDR2 FQNEAQ. This CDR3 has 16 amino acids. The CDR3 bases are TGTGCCAGCAGCTTAAGTGCGAGACTAGTGTTGGAGACCCAGTACTTC. The encoded protein is CASSLSARLVLETQYF. Supplemented by reference TRBV7-8 and TRBJ2-5, the full variable domain reads GAGVSQSPRYKVAKRGQDVALRCDPISGHVSLFWYQQALGQGPEFLTYFQNEAQLDKSGLPSDRFFAERPEGSVSTLKIQRTQQEDSAVYLCASSLSARLVLETQYFGPGTRLLVL.

The rearrangement uses TRBV5-4 and TRBJ2-7; D gene ambiguous. CDR3 length: 11 amino acids. V was pared by 4 bases and J by 6 bases, with 8 bases between. Germline loops: CDR1 SGHNT, CDR2 YYREEE (reference sequence). In nucleotides, the CDR3 is TGTGCCAGCAGCCGGATGGGCGAGCAGTACTTC. Residues: CASSRMGEQYF.

The chain combines TRBV14 with TRBJ1-5, with 7 bases matching TRBD1. The CDR3 contains 19 residues. Germline CDR1 is SGHDN and CDR2 is FVKESK. Trimming cost V 1 base and J 6 bases; bases outside gene matches: 18. CDR3 in DNA: TGTGCCAGCAGCCAAGGTGCGATTTTTGAGCAGGGGGGTTGTCAGCCCCAGCATTTT. The encoded protein is CASSQGAIFEQGGCQPQHF.

The genes are TRBV19 and TRBJ2-7, with 7 positions matching TRBD2. The junction had 5 bases not matched to a gene; V was cut back by 3 bases and J by 0 bases. The CDR3 is 15 amino acids. CDR1 is LNHDA and CDR2 is SQIVND in the germline V gene (reference sequence). The DNA for the CDR3 is TGTGCCAGTAGTATCGGACTAGGTGCCTCCTACGAGCAGTACTTC. Protein sequence: CASSIGLGASYEQYF.

V and J are TRBV4-3 and TRBJ2-7; no clear D gene. V was shortened by 1 base and J by 3 bases, with 13 bases between the two germline ends. The length of the CDR3 is 15 residues. From germline, CDR1 is LGHNA and CDR2 YSLEER. Here the CDR3 DNA reads TGCGCCAGCAGCCAAGCCCGAGTAGCAAACTACGAGCAGTACTTC. It specifies CASSQARVANYEQYF.

This clone was found a few times. J is TRBJ2-7 and V is TRBV6-6, with 11 bases that match TRBD2. V was pared by 4 bases and J by 4 bases, with 6 bases of the junction left unmatched. The CDR3 is 15 amino acids. The V gene's germline CDR1 is MNHNY and CDR2 SVGAGI (reference sequence). For the CDR3, the DNA is TGTGCCAGCAGTTCTAGACTAGCGGGATTATACGAGCAGTACTTC. Translation gives CASSSRLAGLYEQYF.

This clone showed up just once. This sample also contains other DNA sequences that code for the same CDR3. The rearrangement joins TRBV4-2 to TRBJ2-1; 8 positions match TRBD1. Germline V gene data show CDR1 as LGHNA and CDR2 as YNFKEQ. The V gene end was trimmed by 2 bases and the J gene end by 4 bases; junction bases not matched to a gene: 13. This CDR3 is built from 18 residues. CDR3 sequence reads: CASSQPGPDRDFYNEQFF. The CDR3 nucleotides read TGTGCCAGCAGCCAACCCGGCCCGGACAGGGATTTTTACAATGAGCAGTTCTTC.

The chain couples TRBV29-1 to TRBJ1-1; unclear D gene. Deletions cut 6 bases from V and 3 bases from J, with 14 bases between. Germline assignment: CDR1 SQVTM and CDR2 ANQGSEA. The CDR3 contains 13 residues. The CDR3 is CSVGNVVDTEAFF. The DNA of the CDR3 is TGCAGCGTAGGTAACGTGGTGGACACTGAAGCTTTCTTT.

V is TRBV10-3 and J is TRBJ2-1; D is perhaps TRBD2 (5 bases). The CDR3 contains 15 residues. Germline values: CDR1 ENHRY, CDR2 SYGVKD. With 3 bases removed from V and 4 bases from J, the gap between germline ends came to 13 bases. In nucleotides, the CDR3 is TGTGCCATCAGTGACCCAGAGCGGCGTTACAATGAGCAGTTCTTC. The encoded protein is CAISDPERRYNEQFF.

V usage is TRBV7-6 and J usage is TRBJ2-7, with 7 bases aligning to TRBD1. The J segment lost 2 bases and the V segment lost 0 bases, leaving 7 bases of the junction unmatched. Germline V gene data show CDR1 as SGHVS and CDR2 as FNYEAQ. CDR3 length: 16 residues. In DNA, the CDR3 is TGTGCCAGCAGCTTAGCGAAGGGCCAGGGGGCCTACGAGCAGTACTTC. This gives the protein CASSLAKGQGAYEQYF.

J is TRBJ2-1 and V is TRBV5-5, with 7 bases matching TRBD1. CDR1 and CDR2 from the germline V gene are SGHKS and YYEKEE (reference sequence). The CDR3 sequence is 14 residues long. V dropped 2 bases and J dropped 9; count of bases not matched to a gene: 8. The CDR3 bases are TGTGCCAGCAGCTTTGAGACAGGGTGGAGTGAGCAGTTCTTC. This translates into CASSFETGWSEQFF.